The 12 T cell receptor beta chains listed next were all sequenced from one sample in a study of shared clonotypes between healthy human individuals. Clones were read by immunoSEQ multiplex PCR, and TCRdb kept only the in-frame ones, dropping some. The sample yields approximately 2.1 million clones, approximately 95% seen once. The sample was naive CD4+ T cells from PBMCs. Subset meaning: CD45RA+ positively selected. These receptors all come from a man aged 18 to 29 in good health. Some clones in this sample may be carry-over from other donors' samples.

The V and J genes are TRBV25-1 and TRBJ2-7; D call uncertain. Germline CDR1 is MGHDK and CDR2 is SYGVNS. V lost 3 bases and J 2 bases, leaving 11 bases between the germline ends. This CDR3 is built from 14 residues. CDR3 region: CASSDSDGPYEQYF. Here the CDR3 DNA reads TGTGCCAGCAGTGATTCCGACGGTCCCTACGAGCAGTACTTC.

This clone was found a few times. The chain couples TRBV7-9 to TRBJ1-1; a weak D match, TRBD1 (5 bases). The germline V gene has CDR1 SEHNR and CDR2 FQNEAQ (reference sequence). The CDR3 runs to 13 residues. Between the trimmed V and J ends, which lost 6 bases and 7 bases, there was a span of 15 bases. The CDR3 nucleotides read TGTGCCAGCAGAAAAGGACAAGGTGGTGAAGCTTTCTTT. Translation: CASRKGQGGEAFF. Full variable domain (missing parts from reference TRBV7-9 and TRBJ1-1): DTGVSQNPRHKITKRGQNVTFRCDPISEHNRLYWYRQTLGQGPEFLTYFQNEAQLEKSRLLSDRFSAERPKGSFSTLEIQRTEQGDSAMYLCASRKGQGGEAFFGQGTRLTVV.

The chain is built from TRBV5-6 and TRBJ2-7, with unresolved D. Per germline, CDR1 SGHDT and CDR2 YYEEEE. The CDR3 consists of 14 residues. Trimming shortened V by 3 bases and J by 4 bases, and 14 bases separated the two germline ends. The CDR3 here is CASSSTYSKYEQYF. The CDR3 nucleotides are TGTGCCAGCAGCTCTACGTATTCAAAGTACGAGCAGTACTTC.

J is TRBJ2-1 and V is TRBV5-4, with 8 positions matching TRBD2. The V gene's germline CDR1 is SGHNT and CDR2 YYREEE (reference sequence). There are 14 residues in the CDR3. Trimming cost V 0 bases and J 6 bases; bases outside gene matches: 2. DNA for the CDR3: TGTGCCAGCAGCTTGGAACTAGCGGCCAATGAGCAGTTCTTC. This sequence encodes CASSLELAANEQFF.

This chain uses TRBV10-2 with TRBJ2-5, with D possibly being TRBD1 (5 bases). CDR1 and CDR2 (germline): WSHSY, SAAADI. V lost 4 bases, J lost 5 bases, and 11 bases lay in between. This CDR3 comprises 13 residues. CDR3 bases: TGCGCCAGCAGTGCTCTGGGGCTGGAGACCCAGTACTTC. Translation: CASSALGLETQYF.

The rearrangement uses TRBV28 and TRBJ1-2, with D possibly being TRBD1 (5 bases). Germline CDR1 MDHEN, CDR2 SYDVKM. The CDR3 spans 17 residues. The V gene lost 3 bases and the J gene lost 4 bases, with 21 bases spanning the gap. The CDR3 DNA reads as TGTGCCAGCAGTTTTGTAGGGACCCCAGCGGGATTCTATGGCTACACCTTC. Translated: CASSFVGTPAGFYGYTF.

The V gene is TRBV5-1, the J gene TRBJ2-7; D unresolved. Trimming stripped 1 base from V and 2 bases from J, with 7 bases between. Germline lookup yields CDR1 SGHRS and CDR2 YFSETQ. The CDR3 is made up of 13 amino acids. CDR3 protein: CASSLLSPYEQYF. CDR3 coding DNA: TGCGCCAGCAGCTTGTTATCGCCCTACGAGCAGTACTTC.

This chain joins TRBV28 and TRBJ2-3; D is possibly TRBD1 or TRBD2 (5 bases each). CDR1 and CDR2 from the germline V gene are MDHEN and SYDVKM. Trimming took 7 bases from V and 1 from J, leaving 18 bases between them. This CDR3 comprises 16 residues. CDR3 nucleotides: TGTGCCAGCACCTCTTCCCCCGGGACGGGCACAGATACGCAGTATTTT. Its translation: CASTSSPGTGTDTQYF.

The chain employs TRBV5-6 and TRBJ2-3; D is tentatively TRBD1 or TRBD2 (6 bases each). With 4 bases removed from V and 1 base from J, the gap between germline ends came to 19 bases. CDR1 and CDR2 from the germline V gene are SGHDT and YYEEEE. The CDR3 runs to 17 residues. The CDR3 bases are TGTGCCAGCAGCCTGGAGGGGGGACCTAAGCGCACAGATACGCAGTATTTT. Protein product: CASSLEGGPKRTDTQYF.

The chain recombines TRBV5-4 with TRBJ2-3; D tentatively reads TRBD1 or TRBD2 (6 bases each). V was pared by 4 bases and J by 4 bases, with 10 bases between. This CDR3 has 13 amino acids. In germline, CDR1 is SGHNT, CDR2 YYREEE (reference sequence). CDR3 DNA: TGTGCCAGCAGCGGGAGGACAGCAGATACGCAGTATTTT. It codes for CASSGRTADTQYF.

This rearrangement joins TRBV6-5 to TRBJ1-1; no firm D call. V lost 6 bases to trimming and J lost 1 base, with 12 bases between them. The CDR3 is 14 residues long. Germline CDR1 and CDR2: MNHEY and SVGAGI. The CDR3 DNA is TGTGCCAGCAGCATCCACGAGGGGAACACTGAAGCTTTCTTT. Amino acids: CASSIHEGNTEAFF.

About this clone: This CDR3 is also generated by other DNA sequences in the sample. The CDR3 is CASSLLAGGYNEQFF. DNA for the CDR3: TGTGCCAGCAGCTTATTGGCCGGGGGTTACAATGAGCAGTTCTTC. The chain links TRBV7-3 to TRBJ2-1; weak D call: TRBD2 (6 bases). In germline, CDR1 is SGHTA, CDR2 FQGTGA. CDR3 length: 15 residues. V was cut by 2 bases and J by 4 bases, with 12 bases left in between.